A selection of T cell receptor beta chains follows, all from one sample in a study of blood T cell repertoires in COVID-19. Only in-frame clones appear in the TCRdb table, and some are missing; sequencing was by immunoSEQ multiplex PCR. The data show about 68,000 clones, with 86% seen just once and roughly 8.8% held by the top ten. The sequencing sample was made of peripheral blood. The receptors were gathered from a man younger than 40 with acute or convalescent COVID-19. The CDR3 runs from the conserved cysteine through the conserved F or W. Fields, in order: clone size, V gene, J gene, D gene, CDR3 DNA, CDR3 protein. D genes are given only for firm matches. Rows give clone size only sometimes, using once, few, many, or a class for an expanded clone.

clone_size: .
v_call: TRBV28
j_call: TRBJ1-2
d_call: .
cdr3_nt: TGTGCCAGCAGTTATGGGGGCGTCGGCTACACCTTC
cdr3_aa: CASSYGGVGYTF

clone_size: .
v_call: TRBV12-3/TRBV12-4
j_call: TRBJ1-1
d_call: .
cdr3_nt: TGTGCCAGCAGTTTACTCAGTGAAGCTTTCTTT
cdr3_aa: CASSLLSEAFF

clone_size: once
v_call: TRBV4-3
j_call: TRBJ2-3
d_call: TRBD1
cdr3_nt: TGCGCCAGCAGCCAGCCGGGACAGGGCACAGATACGCAGTATTTT
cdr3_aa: CASSQPGQGTDTQYF

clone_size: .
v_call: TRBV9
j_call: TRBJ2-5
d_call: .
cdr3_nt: TGTGCCAGCGCTGGGACTGCCGGGTGGGGGGAGACCCAGTACTTC
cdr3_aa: CASAGTAGWGETQYF

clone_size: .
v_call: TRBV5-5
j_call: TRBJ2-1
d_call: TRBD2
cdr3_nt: TGTGCCAGCAGCGGGCTGACTAGCCAGCAGTTCTTC
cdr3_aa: CASSGLTSQQFF

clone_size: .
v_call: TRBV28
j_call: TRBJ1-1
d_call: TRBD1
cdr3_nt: TGTGCCAGTGACAGGGGGGGGGCCTGGACTGAAGCTTTCTTT
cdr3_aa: CASDRGGAWTEAFF

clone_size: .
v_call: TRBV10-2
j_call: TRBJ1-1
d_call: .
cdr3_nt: TGCGCCAGCACGTCAGGGAACACTGAAGCTTTCTTT
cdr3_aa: CASTSGNTEAFF

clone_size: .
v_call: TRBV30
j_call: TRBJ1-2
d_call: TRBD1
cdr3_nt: TGTGCCTGGAGCGGTACAGGGGGTTTCTATGGCTACACCTTC
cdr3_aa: CAWSGTGGFYGYTF

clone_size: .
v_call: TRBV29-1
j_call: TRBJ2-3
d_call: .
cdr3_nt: TGCAGCGTTGAAGACCTCTTTGCCTTGAGGCAGTATTTT
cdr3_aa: CSVEDLFALRQYF

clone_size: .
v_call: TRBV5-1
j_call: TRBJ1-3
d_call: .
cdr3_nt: TGCGCCAGCAGCTTGGGCAGTGGAAACACCATATATTTT
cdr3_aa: CASSLGSGNTIYF

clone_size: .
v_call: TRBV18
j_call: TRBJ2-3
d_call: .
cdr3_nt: TGTGCCAGCTCAACAGCGGGCACAGATACGCAGTATTTT
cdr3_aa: CASSTAGTDTQYF

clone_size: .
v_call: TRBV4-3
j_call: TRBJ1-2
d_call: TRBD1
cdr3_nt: TGCGCCAGCAGCCAAGGTAACCGACAGGGGGAGAGCTACACCTTC
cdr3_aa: CASSQGNRQGESYTF

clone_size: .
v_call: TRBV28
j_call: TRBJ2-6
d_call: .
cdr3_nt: TGTGCCAGCAGGGGCATGAACGTCCTGACTTTC
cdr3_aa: CASRGMNVLTF

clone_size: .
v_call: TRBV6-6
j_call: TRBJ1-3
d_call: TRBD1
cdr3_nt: TGTGCCAGTACACAGGGGGACGGAAACACCATATATTTT
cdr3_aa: CASTQGDGNTIYF

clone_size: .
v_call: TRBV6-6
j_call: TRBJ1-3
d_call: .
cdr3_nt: TGTGCCAGCAGTTCTAGTTCCACCTCTGGAAACACCATATATTTT
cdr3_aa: CASSSSSTSGNTIYF

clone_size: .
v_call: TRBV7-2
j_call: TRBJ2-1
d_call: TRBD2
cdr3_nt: TGTGCCAGCAGCTTAGCGCCCGGGACTAGCGGGGGGAAGTTGTTCTTC
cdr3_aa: CASSLAPGTSGGKLFF

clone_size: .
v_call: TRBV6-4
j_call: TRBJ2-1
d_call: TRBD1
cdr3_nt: TGTGCCAGCAGTGACAGGGGGCTAGGAAATGAGCAGTTCTTC
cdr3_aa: CASSDRGLGNEQFF

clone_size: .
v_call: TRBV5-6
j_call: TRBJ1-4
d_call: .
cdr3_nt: TGTGCCAGCAGCCAGGGCCTCCCTAATGAAAAACTGTTTTTT
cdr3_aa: CASSQGLPNEKLFF

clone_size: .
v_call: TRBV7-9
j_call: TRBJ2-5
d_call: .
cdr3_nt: TGTGCCAGCAGCCCTCAGGGGCAAGAAGAGACCCAGTACTTC
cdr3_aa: CASSPQGQEETQYF

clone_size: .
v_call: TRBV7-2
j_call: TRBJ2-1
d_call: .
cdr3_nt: TGTGCCAGCAGCTTAGCTCTGCGAGGCACAGGGCAGTTCTTC
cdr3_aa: CASSLALRGTGQFF

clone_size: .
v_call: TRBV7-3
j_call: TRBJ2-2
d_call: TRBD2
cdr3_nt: TGTGCCAGCAGCCGACTAGCGGGAGTGGGCGGGGAGCTGTTTTTT
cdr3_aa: CASSRLAGVGGELFF

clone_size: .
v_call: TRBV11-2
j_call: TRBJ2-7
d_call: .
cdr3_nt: TGTGCCAGCAGCCTAGTAGGGGGATCGGTCTACGAGCAGTACTTC
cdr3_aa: CASSLVGGSVYEQYF

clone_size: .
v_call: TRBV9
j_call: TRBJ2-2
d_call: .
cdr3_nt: TGTGCCAGCAGCTACCGGACCGGGGAGCTGTTTTTT
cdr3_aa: CASSYRTGELFF

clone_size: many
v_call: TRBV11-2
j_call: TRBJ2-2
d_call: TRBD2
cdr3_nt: TGTGCCAGCAGCCCCCTAGCGGGAGCGGACACCGGGGAGCTGTTTTTT
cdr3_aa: CASSPLAGADTGELFF

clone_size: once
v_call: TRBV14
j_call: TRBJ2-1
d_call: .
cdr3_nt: TGTGCCAGCAGCCAAGGGGCAGGCAACTTAGGTCAGTTCTTC
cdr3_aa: CASSQGAGNLGQFF

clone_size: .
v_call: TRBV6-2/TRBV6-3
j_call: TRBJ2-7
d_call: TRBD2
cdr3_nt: TGTGCCAGCAGTTTTAGCGGGCCCTCCTACGAGCAGTACTTC
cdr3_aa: CASSFSGPSYEQYF

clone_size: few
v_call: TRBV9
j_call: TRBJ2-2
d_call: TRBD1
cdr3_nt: TGTGCCAGCAGACAGGGGATGAACACCGGGGAGCTGTTTTTT
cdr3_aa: CASRQGMNTGELFF

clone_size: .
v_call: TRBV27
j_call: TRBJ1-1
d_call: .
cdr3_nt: TGTGCCAGCAGTTCAAACCGGGACTGGGAAGCTTTCTTT
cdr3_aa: CASSSNRDWEAFF

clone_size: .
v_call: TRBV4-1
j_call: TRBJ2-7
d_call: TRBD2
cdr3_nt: TGCGCCAGCAGCCTACCTAGCGGGAGAACCGAGCAGTACTTC
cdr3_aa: CASSLPSGRTEQYF

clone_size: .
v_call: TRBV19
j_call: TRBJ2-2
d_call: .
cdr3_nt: TGTGCCAGTTCCGGACAGCTAAACACCGGGGAGCTGTTTTTT
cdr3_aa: CASSGQLNTGELFF

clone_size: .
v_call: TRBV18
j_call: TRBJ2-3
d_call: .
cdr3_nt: TGTGCCAGCTCACCACCCAGGCTGGAGCAGTATTTT
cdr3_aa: CASSPPRLEQYF

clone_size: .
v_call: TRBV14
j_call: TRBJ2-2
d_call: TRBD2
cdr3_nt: TGTGCCAGCAGCCAAGATTATCTAGCGGCCGGGGAGCTGTTTTTT
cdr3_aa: CASSQDYLAAGELFF

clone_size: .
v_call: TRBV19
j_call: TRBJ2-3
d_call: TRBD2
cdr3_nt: TGTGCCAGTAGTAAGTGGCTAGCGGGAGCTACAGATACGCAGTATTTT
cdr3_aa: CASSKWLAGATDTQYF

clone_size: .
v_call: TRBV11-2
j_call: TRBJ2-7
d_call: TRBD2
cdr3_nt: TGTGCCAGCAGTCCTGGGACTAGCGGGGGCGAGCAGTACTTC
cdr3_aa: CASSPGTSGGEQYF

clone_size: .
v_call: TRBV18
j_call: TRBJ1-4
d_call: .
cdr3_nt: TGTGCCAGCTCACCACCGCGGACAACTAATGAAAAACTGTTTTTT
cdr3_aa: CASSPPRTTNEKLFF

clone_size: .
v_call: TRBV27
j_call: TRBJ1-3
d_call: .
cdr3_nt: TGTGCCAGCAGTTTATCGGGAGGGGTAGGAAACACCATATATTTT
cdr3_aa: CASSLSGGVGNTIYF

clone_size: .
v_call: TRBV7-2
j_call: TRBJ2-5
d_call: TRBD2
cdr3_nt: TGTGCCAGCAGCCTCAGCGGGATGTACCAAGAGACCCAGTACTTC
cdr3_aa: CASSLSGMYQETQYF